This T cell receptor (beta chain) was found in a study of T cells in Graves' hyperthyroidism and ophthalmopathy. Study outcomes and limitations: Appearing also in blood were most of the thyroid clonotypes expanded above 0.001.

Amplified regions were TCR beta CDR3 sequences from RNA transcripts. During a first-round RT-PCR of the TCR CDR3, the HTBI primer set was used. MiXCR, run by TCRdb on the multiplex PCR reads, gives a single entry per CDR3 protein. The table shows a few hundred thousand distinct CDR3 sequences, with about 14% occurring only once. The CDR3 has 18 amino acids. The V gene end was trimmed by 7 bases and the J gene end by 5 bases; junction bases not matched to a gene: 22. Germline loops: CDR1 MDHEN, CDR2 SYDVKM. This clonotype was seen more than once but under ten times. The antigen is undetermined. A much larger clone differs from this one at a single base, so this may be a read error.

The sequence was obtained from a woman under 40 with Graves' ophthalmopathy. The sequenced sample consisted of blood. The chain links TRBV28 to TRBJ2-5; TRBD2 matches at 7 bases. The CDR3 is CASNYGLVGGENRETQYF. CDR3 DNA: TGTGCCAGCAACTATGGACTAGTGGGGGGGGAGAATAGGGAGACCCAGTACTTC.